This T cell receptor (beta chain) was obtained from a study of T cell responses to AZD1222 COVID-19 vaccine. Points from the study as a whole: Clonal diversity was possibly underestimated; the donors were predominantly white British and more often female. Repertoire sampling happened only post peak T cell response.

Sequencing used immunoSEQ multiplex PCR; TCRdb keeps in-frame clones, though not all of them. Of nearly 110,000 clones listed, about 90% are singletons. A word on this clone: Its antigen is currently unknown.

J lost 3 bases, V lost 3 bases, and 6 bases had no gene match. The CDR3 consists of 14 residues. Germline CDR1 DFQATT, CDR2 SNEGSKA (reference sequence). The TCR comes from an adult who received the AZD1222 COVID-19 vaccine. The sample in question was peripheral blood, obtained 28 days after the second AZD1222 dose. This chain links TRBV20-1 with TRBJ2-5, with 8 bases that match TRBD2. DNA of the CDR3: TGCAGTGCTAGTCGTCTAGCGGGCAAAGAGACCCAGTACTTC. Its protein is CSASRLAGKETQYF.